This T cell receptor beta chain was sequenced for a study of T cell changes during pregnancy in multiple sclerosis. Assay used: immunoSEQ multiplex PCR; TCRdb lists only in-frame clones, some missing. This sample yields 50,000 to 65,000 clones, of which over 85% are seen a single time; around 2.9% belongs to the top ten. V shed 3 bases and J 2 bases; nucleotides not matched to a gene: 0. CDR3 length: 14 residues. Germline CDR1 reads LGHNA; CDR2 reads YNFKEQ. The chain employs TRBV4-2 and TRBJ1-5, with TRBD1 matching over 8 bases. The sequencing here drew on CD8+ T cells from peripheral blood mononuclear cells, taken before pregnancy. This TCR came from a female donor with multiple sclerosis, enrolled in a pregnancy study. As DNA, the CDR3 is TGTGCCAGCAGCCAGACAGGGGGCAATCAGCCCCAGCATTTT. Protein product: CASSQTGGNQPQHF.